This T cell receptor beta chain emerged from a study of early T cells in non-severe SARS-CoV-2 infection. Looking at the study overall: Investigators sequenced bulk RNA drawn from unsorted whole blood, and chains remained unpaired.

The CDR3 sequence is 16 residues long. Germline V lookup: CDR1 KGHSH, CDR2 LQKENI. Trimming left V 0 bases short and J 3 bases short, with 12 bases between. Individual cDNA molecules received unique molecular identifiers during library preparation. TCRdb re-called the 5' RACE reads through MiXCR, storing one row per CDR3 protein. The sample holds under 35,000 distinct CDR3 sequences; less than 7% are singletons and the top ten take about 20%. This clonotype was observed a handful of times. Its matching antigen is unknown. Study findings and constraints: The study's VDJdb matching favored anti-spike CD8 responses and missed private and CD4 specificities.

This chain links TRBV18 with TRBJ2-1; D not certain. Sequenced: whole blood. This TCR was recovered from an adult who was a healthcare worker with PCR-confirmed SARS-CoV-2 infection or an uninfected control (not recorded which). The CDR3 region is CASSPPMTQFYNEQFF. The CDR3 DNA reads TGTGCCAGCTCACCACCAATGACGCAGTTCTACAATGAGCAGTTCTTC.